This T cell receptor (beta chain) is from a study of T cells in tuberculosis. Whole-study context: A South African cohort included IGRA-negative adolescents, latently infected IGRA-positive adolescents and adults with active tuberculosis. General study points: Active tuberculosis cases were adults; controls were adolescents.

Sequencing was performed with immunoSEQ multiplex PCR; in TCRdb, only in-frame clones are kept and a portion is missing. The data contain 30,000 to 35,000 clones, about 95% of them seen just once; the ten biggest clones take up less than 2.5%. CDR1 and CDR2 from the germline V gene are SGHRS and YFSETQ. The V and J ends lost 3 bases and 1 base, in that order; junction bases with no gene match: 9. This CDR3 is built from 17 residues. Concerning this clone itself: What it binds is not known.

At study entry, adolescents had tuberculin skin tests and IGRA screening. Sequenced material: PBMCs. This clonotype was obtained from a donor aged 5 to 30 with latent tuberculosis or without tuberculosis infection. The V gene is TRBV5-1, the J gene TRBJ2-2; TRBD1 agrees at 7 bases. The CDR3 reads CASSSSPGTVNTGELFF. CDR3 nucleotide sequence: TGCGCCAGCAGCTCTAGTCCCGGGACAGTGAACACCGGGGAGCTGTTTTTT. Looking up the rest from reference TRBV5-1 and TRBJ2-2 gives the full variable domain: KAGVTQTPRYLIKTRGQQVTLSCSPISGHRSVSWYQQTPGQGLQFLFEYFSETQRNKGNFPGRFSGRQFSNSRSEMNVSTLELGDSALYLCASSSSPGTVNTGELFFGEGSRLTVL.